A selection of T cell receptor beta chains follows, all from one sample in a study of blood T cell repertoires in COVID-19. The assay was immunoSEQ multiplex PCR, and TCRdb's table has in-frame clones only and misses some. Of about 100,000 clones in the sample, around 90% were seen once. Sequencing was performed on peripheral blood. The receptors were sampled from an older woman with acute or convalescent COVID-19. Both conserved end residues are trimmed from each CDR3.

j_call	v_call	cdr3_aa
TRBJ2-5	TRBV7-7	ASSPGGTRETQY
TRBJ2-7	TRBV19	ASSLWTGAYEQY
TRBJ2-2	TRBV11-3	ASSPGLSTGELF
TRBJ1-5	TRBV20-1	SASRGQINQPQH
TRBJ2-7	TRBV28	ASSLGRHPPYEQY
TRBJ2-7	TRBV29-1	SVSPSGIYEQY
TRBJ2-2	TRBV5-1	ASSTLGAGGGGELF
TRBJ2-2	TRBV6-6	ASIDRGGSGELF
TRBJ2-1	TRBV5-1	ASSLGGASGNEQF
TRBJ1-2	TRBV3-1/TRBV3-2	ASTRGANYGYT
TRBJ2-5	TRBV30	AWSVPGGPQY
TRBJ1-2	TRBV18	ASSPGGGGGYT
TRBJ2-4	TRBV9	ASSPDSFGNIQY
TRBJ1-1	TRBV6-5	ASSLTGGNTEAF
TRBJ1-5	TRBV2	ASSVGQGAQPQH
TRBJ2-3	TRBV5-8	ASPNGPDIRTDTQY
TRBJ2-2	TRBV30	AWSVTGGSNTGELF
TRBJ2-3	TRBV12-5	ASGQGGLAGGRSTDTQY
TRBJ1-4	TRBV5-1	ASSSSGDTNEKLF
TRBJ2-1	TRBV2	ASNRGPDEQF
TRBJ1-2	TRBV10-3	AISGTSKTGSGYT
TRBJ2-5	TRBV6-5	ASRGTQGGKTQY
TRBJ1-2	TRBV4-2	ASSQAGRYT
TRBJ2-3	TRBV20-1	SASGARGGTDTQY
TRBJ2-1	TRBV7-3	ASSPGLGSNEQF
TRBJ1-1	TRBV7-8	ASSRRQVRAPEAF
TRBJ1-2	TRBV5-4	ASSLGGQGEGT
TRBJ1-6	TRBV6-1	ASSERPTGNGSPLH
TRBJ1-5	TRBV30	AWSWLNQPQH
TRBJ2-1	TRBV5-1	ASSVGQGFYNEQF
TRBJ1-2	TRBV15	ATSRETGSDYGYT
TRBJ1-1	TRBV19	ASSMQGANTEAF
TRBJ1-2	TRBV12-3/TRBV12-4	ASSQTGDYGYT
TRBJ2-7	TRBV9	ASSVGQDYEQY